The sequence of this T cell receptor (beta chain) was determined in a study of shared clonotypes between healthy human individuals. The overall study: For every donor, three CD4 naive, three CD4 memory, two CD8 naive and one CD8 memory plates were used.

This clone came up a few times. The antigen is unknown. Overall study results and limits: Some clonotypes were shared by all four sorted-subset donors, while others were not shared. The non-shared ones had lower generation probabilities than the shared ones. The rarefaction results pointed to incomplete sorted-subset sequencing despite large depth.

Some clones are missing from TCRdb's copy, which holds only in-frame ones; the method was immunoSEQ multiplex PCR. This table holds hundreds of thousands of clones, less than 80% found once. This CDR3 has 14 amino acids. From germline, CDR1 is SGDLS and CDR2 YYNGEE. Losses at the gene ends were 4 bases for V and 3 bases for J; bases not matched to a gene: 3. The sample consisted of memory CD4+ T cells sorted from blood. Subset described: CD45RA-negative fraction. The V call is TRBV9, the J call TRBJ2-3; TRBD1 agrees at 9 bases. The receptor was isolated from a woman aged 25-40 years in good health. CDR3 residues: CASSTGQGTDTQYF. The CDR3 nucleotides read TGTGCCAGCAGCACCGGACAGGGGACAGATACGCAGTATTTT.